Listed below are T cell receptor beta chains from one sample, sequenced in a study of blood T cell repertoires in COVID-19. Libraries were prepared by immunoSEQ multiplex PCR; TCRdb keeps only in-frame clonotypes and omits some of them. There are tens of thousands of clones in the sample; approximately 83% occur only once, and less than 25% lies in the top ten. Sequencing input: peripheral blood. These receptors were collected from a human donor with acute or convalescent COVID-19. The donor label of this sample is uncertain. CDR3s include the opening cysteine and the closing phenylalanine or tryptophan. D genes are given only for firm matches. Not every row has a clone size; where given, it reads once, few, many or a size class.

abundance	d_gene	j_gene	v_gene	CDR3aa	CDR3nt
NA	TRBD1	TRBJ1-1	TRBV28	CASIQDRGDTEAFF	TGTGCCAGCATTCAGGACAGGGGTGACACTGAAGCTTTCTTT
NA	NA	TRBJ1-2	TRBV30	CAWSVGGGRATYGYTF	TGTGCCTGGAGTGTAGGTGGGGGCAGGGCTACCTATGGCTACACCTTC
NA	TRBD2	TRBJ2-7	TRBV3-1/TRBV3-2	CASSRTSLFSYEQYF	TGTGCCAGCAGCCGGACTAGCCTCTTTTCCTACGAGCAGTACTTC
NA	TRBD1	TRBJ2-1	TRBV19	CASTQRSRDSSYNEQFF	TGTGCCAGTACCCAACGATCGAGGGACAGCTCCTACAATGAGCAGTTCTTC
NA	TRBD2	TRBJ2-1	TRBV5-1	CASSPVGGRASNEQFF	TGCGCCAGCAGCCCGGTGGGCGGGAGGGCCAGCAATGAGCAGTTCTTC
NA	NA	TRBJ1-1	TRBV5-1	CASTGAAEAFF	TGCGCCAGCACAGGGGCCGCTGAAGCTTTCTTT
NA	TRBD2	TRBJ2-1	TRBV29-1	CSVDIGTSGRNEQFF	TGCAGCGTGGATATCGGGACTAGCGGGAGAAATGAGCAGTTCTTC
NA	TRBD2	TRBJ2-1	TRBV10-1	CASSRTSGKNEQFF	TGCGCCAGCAGTCGGACTAGCGGGAAAAATGAGCAGTTCTTC
NA	TRBD2	TRBJ2-5	TRBV5-1	CASSLGHSSGAQETQYF	TGCGCCAGCAGCTTGGGGCATTCTAGCGGGGCCCAAGAGACCCAGTACTTC
NA	TRBD1	TRBJ1-2	TRBV28	CASSLTGSYGYTF	TGTGCCAGCAGTTTGACAGGGAGCTATGGCTACACCTTC
NA	TRBD1	TRBJ1-1	TRBV19	CASRPTKGQIPLNTEAFF	TGTGCCAGTAGGCCCACGAAGGGACAGATCCCCCTGAACACTGAAGCTTTCTTT
NA	NA	TRBJ2-7	TRBV7-9	CASSGRQVPEEQYF	TGTGCCAGCAGCGGGCGACAGGTTCCGGAGGAGCAGTACTTC
NA	NA	TRBJ2-1	TRBV5-8	CASSLGVYNEQFF	TGTGCCAGCAGCTTAGGGGTGTACAATGAGCAGTTCTTC
many	NA	TRBJ1-2	TRBV7-9	CASSFGGNYGYTF	TGTGCCAGCAGCTTCGGCGGAAACTATGGCTACACCTTC
NA	TRBD2	TRBJ2-3	TRBV3-1/TRBV3-2	CASSPLAGGSTDTQYF	TGTGCCAGCAGCCCGCTAGCGGGGGGAAGCACAGATACGCAGTATTTT
few	NA	TRBJ2-7	TRBV27	CASRFDRTSYEQYF	TGTGCCAGCAGATTCGACAGGACGTCCTACGAGCAGTACTTC
once	NA	TRBJ2-2	TRBV28	CASREQGVTGELFF	TGTGCCAGCAGGGAACAGGGAGTCACCGGGGAGCTGTTTTTT
once	NA	TRBJ1-1	TRBV7-9	CASSLTANTEAFF	TGTGCCAGCAGCTTAACAGCAAACACTGAAGCTTTCTTT
NA	NA	TRBJ2-5	TRBV2	CASSEDRRETQYF	TGTGCCAGCAGTGAAGATAGGCGGGAGACCCAGTACTTC
NA	TRBD1	TRBJ1-2	TRBV5-1	CASSFGQGGRGYTF	TGCGCCAGCAGCTTCGGACAGGGAGGTCGCGGCTACACCTTC
NA	TRBD1	TRBJ1-4	TRBV7-2	CASSQRQGNNEKLFF	TGTGCCAGCAGCCAGCGACAGGGTAATAATGAAAAACTGTTTTTT
NA	TRBD2	TRBJ2-3	TRBV24-1	CATNPAGSTDTQYF	TGTGCCACCAATCCAGCGGGGAGCACAGATACGCAGTATTTT
NA	NA	TRBJ2-3	TRBV5-1	CASSLDTDNTDTQYF	TGCGCCAGCAGCTTGGATACAGATAACACAGATACGCAGTATTTT
NA	NA	TRBJ1-2	TRBV4-1	CASSQPSRGRHAYGYTF	TGCGCCAGCAGCCAACCCTCCCGGGGTAGACACGCCTATGGCTACACCTTC
NA	NA	TRBJ1-5	TRBV21-1	CASSKKKNQGNQPQHF	TGTGCCAGCAGCAAAAAAAAGAACCAGGGCAATCAGCCCCAGCATTTT
NA	TRBD2	TRBJ2-7	TRBV7-9	CASSPGGLRVGDEQYF	TGTGCCAGCAGCCCGGGAGGACTTCGGGTTGGGGACGAGCAGTACTTC
NA	NA	TRBJ2-3	TRBV27	CASSSGLPDTQYF	TGTGCCAGCAGTTCGGGACTCCCCGATACGCAGTATTTT
NA	NA	TRBJ1-5	TRBV25-1	CASNWGGASNQPQHF	TGTGCCAGCAATTGGGGGGGGGCGAGCAATCAGCCCCAGCATTTT
NA	TRBD2	TRBJ2-5	TRBV28	CASSLGLAGTQYF	TGTGCCAGCAGTCTGGGACTAGCGGGGACCCAGTACTTC
NA	NA	TRBJ2-5	TRBV28	CASSLAGRTQETQYF	TGTGCCAGCAGTTTAGCGGGGCGTACCCAAGAGACCCAGTACTTC
NA	NA	TRBJ2-1	TRBV5-8	CASSLGSGAYNEQFF	TGTGCCAGCAGCTTGGGATCGGGAGCCTACAATGAGCAGTTCTTC
NA	NA	TRBJ1-1	TRBV6-2/TRBV6-3	CASSYWEGPNTEAFF	TGTGCCAGCAGTTATTGGGAGGGACCGAACACTGAAGCTTTCTTT
NA	TRBD1	TRBJ1-2	TRBV9	CASSGSAGTGRLYGYTF	TGTGCCAGCAGCGGATCGGCCGGGACAGGGCGCCTCTATGGCTACACCTTC
NA	TRBD1	TRBJ1-4	TRBV7-3	CASSSHRGPEKLFF	TGTGCCAGCAGCTCTCACAGGGGGCCGGAAAAACTGTTTTTT
NA	NA	TRBJ2-7	TRBV19	CASSLGSSYEQYF	TGTGCCAGTAGTCTGGGGAGCTCCTACGAGCAGTACTTC
few	NA	TRBJ2-3	TRBV7-9	CASSLGYRGGDTQYF	TGTGCCAGCAGCTTAGGATACAGGGGGGGAGATACGCAGTATTTT
NA	TRBD1	TRBJ2-3	TRBV9	CASSVKGQGVADTQYF	TGTGCCAGCAGCGTGAAGGGACAGGGAGTAGCAGATACGCAGTATTTT
once	NA	TRBJ2-1	TRBV18	CASWATLYNEQFF	TGTGCCAGCTGGGCGACGCTTTACAATGAGCAGTTCTTC
NA	TRBD1	TRBJ2-7	TRBV30	CAWSLTGGEQYF	TGTGCCTGGAGCCTGACAGGGGGCGAGCAGTACTTC
NA	TRBD1	TRBJ2-5	TRBV6-5	CASSSRPTGESETQYF	TGTGCCAGCAGTTCCCGCCCGACAGGGGAGAGTGAGACCCAGTACTTC
NA	TRBD1	TRBJ2-7	TRBV28	CASSSGTGVYEQYF	TGTGCCAGCAGTTCCGGGACAGGGGTCTACGAGCAGTACTTC
once	NA	TRBJ2-5	TRBV5-1	CASSSRETQYF	TGCGCCAGCAGCTCCCGGGAGACCCAGTACTTC
NA	NA	TRBJ2-2	TRBV4-1	CASSQEVQGILAGELFF	TGCGCCAGCAGCCAAGAGGTACAGGGAATTTTGGCCGGGGAGCTGTTTTTT
NA	NA	TRBJ1-3	TRBV12-3/TRBV12-4	CASGGLSGNTIYF	TGTGCCAGTGGAGGGTTATCTGGAAACACCATATATTTT
NA	TRBD1	TRBJ1-2	TRBV6-2/TRBV6-3	CASSYPTTGKGGYTF	TGTGCCAGCAGTTACCCGACGACAGGGAAAGGGGGCTACACCTTC
NA	NA	TRBJ2-3	TRBV7-3	CASSLVNSRTDTQYF	TGTGCCAGCAGCTTAGTTAACTCACGCACAGATACGCAGTATTTT
NA	NA	TRBJ1-1	TRBV12-3/TRBV12-4	CASSFVNTEAFF	TGTGCCAGCAGTTTCGTGAACACTGAAGCTTTCTTT